These 14 T cell receptor beta chains came from one sample sequenced in a study of blood T cell repertoires in COVID-19. Assay: immunoSEQ multiplex PCR; the TCRdb copy retains only in-frame clones and omits some. The sample lists about 200,000 clones, around 83% occurring once. Sequenced: peripheral blood. Receptor source: a human donor in a cohort sampled during active COVID-19.

The chain has TRBV12-5 and TRBJ1-1, with D unclear. Trimming took 4 bases from V and 3 from J, leaving 6 bases between them. From germline, CDR1 is LGHNT and CDR2 FRNRAP. CDR3 size: 12 residues. CDR3 sequence: CASGSGYTEAFF. The DNA for the CDR3 is TGTGCTAGTGGTTCAGGATACACTGAAGCTTTCTTT.

The chain links TRBV5-1 to TRBJ1-4; 7 bases align to TRBD1. CDR1 and CDR2 (germline): SGHRS, YFSETQ. The length of the CDR3 is 16 residues. V lost 4 bases and J lost 0; bases outside the gene matches: 6. The CDR3: CASSLTGTATNEKLFF. CDR3 coding DNA: TGCGCCAGCAGCCTAACCGGGACAGCAACTAATGAAAAACTGTTTTTT.

This sequence joins TRBV11-1 and TRBJ2-3; possibly TRBD2 for D (6 bases). V gave up 2 bases and J gave up 3 bases, with 12 bases separating them. Germline-derived CDR1 and CDR2 are SGHAT and FQDESV (reference sequence). The CDR3 is made up of 15 amino acids. The CDR3: CASSLRGRRTDTQYF. CDR3 sequence (DNA): TGTGCCAGCAGCTTACGGGGGAGGAGGACAGATACGCAGTATTTT.

This clone has a single count. The chain is built from TRBV2 and TRBJ2-7; D uncertain. Per germline, CDR1 SNHLY and CDR2 FYNNEI. The germline V and J ends were trimmed by 3 bases and 3 bases, with 15 bases remaining between them. The CDR3 sequence is 15 residues long. CDR3: CASSDNRRADYEQYF. The CDR3 DNA reads TGTGCCAGCAGTGATAACAGAAGAGCAGACTACGAGCAGTACTTC.

The chain joins TRBV10-3 to TRBJ1-2; D is ambiguous. With 7 bases removed from V and 0 bases from J, the gap between germline ends came to 9 bases. Germline assignment: CDR1 ENHRY and CDR2 SYGVKD. CDR3 length equals 13 residues. The CDR3 DNA sequence: TGTGCCATCAAGTCAGATTCTAACTATGGCTACACCTTC. Residues: CAIKSDSNYGYTF.

The chain has TRBV12-3 or TRBV12-4 and TRBJ1-1, with no clear D. This CDR3 is built from 11 residues. The V end lost 8 bases, the J end lost 4 bases, and 8 bases lay between the germline ends. CDR3 protein: CASARFTEAFF. For the CDR3, the DNA is TGTGCCAGCGCCCGGTTCACTGAAGCTTTCTTT.

The chain employs TRBV5-4 and TRBJ2-7; possible D gene TRBD1, 5 bases. Germline V lookup: CDR1 SGHNT, CDR2 YYREEE (reference sequence). The V end lost 4 bases, the J end lost 1 base, and 12 bases lay between the germline ends. This CDR3 is built from 14 residues. The CDR3 sequence is CASSPSGFSYEQYF. The CDR3 DNA reads as TGTGCCAGCAGCCCTTCAGGGTTTTCCTACGAGCAGTACTTC.

The CDR3 DNA reads as TGTGCCAGCAGCGCAGGGACAGGACCCTCCTACGAGCAGTACTTC. It translates to CASSAGTGPSYEQYF. The rearrangement uses TRBV7-2 and TRBJ2-7; TRBD1 matches 8 bases. The CDR3 spans 15 residues. Losses at the gene ends were 5 bases for V and 0 bases for J; bases not matched to a gene: 6. Germline CDR1 SGHTA, CDR2 FQGNSA.

The chain couples TRBV5-5 to TRBJ1-2, with 7 bases matching TRBD1. The CDR3 spans 14 residues. Per the germline V gene, CDR1 is SGHKS and CDR2 is YYEKEE (reference sequence). The J segment lost 1 base and the V segment lost 3 bases, leaving 3 bases of the junction unmatched. CDR3 residues: CASSSRGYNYGYTF. The CDR3 region has the DNA TGTGCCAGCAGCTCCAGGGGGTATAACTATGGCTACACCTTC.

The chain recombines TRBV10-2 with TRBJ1-2; possible D gene TRBD1, 5 bases. The V gene lost 7 bases and the J gene lost 8 bases, with 23 bases spanning the gap. Germline V gene lookup returns CDR1 WSHSY and CDR2 SAAADI. This CDR3 spans 15 amino acids. CDR3 in DNA: TGCGCCAGCATGAATTTGGCAGGGAAAGGGTACGGCTACACCTTC. Translation gives CASMNLAGKGYGYTF.

The CDR3 DNA sequence: TGTGCCAGTTTCTTCAGGGAGGCAAACATTCAGTACTTC. Protein: CASFFREANIQYF. This chain links TRBV28 with TRBJ2-4; possibly TRBD2 for D (6 bases). Deletions cut 9 bases from V and 6 bases from J, with 15 bases between. CDR3 length: 13 amino acids. Per the germline V gene, CDR1 is MDHEN and CDR2 is SYDVKM.

The chain has TRBV29-1 and TRBJ1-4; 11 nucleotides match TRBD1. Germline loops: CDR1 SQVTM, CDR2 ANQGSEA. This CDR3 is 13 amino acids long. V was pared by 7 bases and J by 7 bases, with 5 bases of the junction left unmatched. Here the CDR3 DNA reads TGCAGCGCGACCGGGACAGGGGGTGAAAAACTGTTTTTT. Encoded protein: CSATGTGGEKLFF.

V and J are TRBV5-1 and TRBJ2-1, with 10 positions matching TRBD1. V trimming: 4 bases; J trimming: 3 bases; junction bases outside the gene matches: 7. The CDR3 sequence is 16 residues long. CDR1 and CDR2 (germline): SGHRS, YFSETQ. CDR3 bases: TGCGCCAGCAGCCTCGGACAGGGGGTTGGCTACAATGAGCAGTTCTTC. This encodes CASSLGQGVGYNEQFF.

Here the CDR3 reads CASSLDRGGNTGELFF. CDR3 nucleotide sequence: TGCGCCAGCAGCTTGGACAGGGGCGGGAACACCGGGGAGCTGTTTTTT. The chain joins TRBV5-1 to TRBJ2-2, with 7 nucleotides matching TRBD1. J was trimmed by 1 base and V by 0 bases; bases with no gene match: 3. This CDR3 is 16 amino acids long. CDR1 is SGHRS, CDR2 YFSETQ, per germline.